Presented here are 30 T cell receptor beta chains from one specimen sequenced in a study of cytomegalovirus exposure and HLA in healthy donors. The PCR contained 60 Vbeta and 13 Jbeta primers. Produced via immunoSEQ multiplex PCR; TCRdb's table is partial and in-frame only. The table has fewer than 150,000 clones, roughly 75% seen once; the top ten hold 2% to 2.5%. Source material: PBMCs. Source of these receptors: a young man in good health and CMV-seronegative.

The rearrangement uses TRBV5-1 and TRBJ1-3, with 10 nucleotides matching TRBD1. This CDR3 has 15 amino acids. V lost 4 bases and J lost 4; bases outside the gene matches: 5. Per germline, CDR1 SGHRS and CDR2 YFSETQ. In nucleotides, the CDR3 is TGCGCCAGCAGCGTGGACAGGGGGATCGGAAACACCATATATTTT. Translating it yields CASSVDRGIGNTIYF.

V gene TRBV6-5 combines with J gene TRBJ1-2; D is unresolved. CDR3 length: 15 residues. Deletions cut 0 bases from V and 7 bases from J, with 15 bases between. Germline V gene data show CDR1 as MNHEY and CDR2 as SVGAGI. The CDR3 spells CASSYSAGGSSGYTF. DNA for the CDR3: TGTGCCAGCAGTTACTCAGCGGGCGGTTCGTCTGGCTACACCTTC.

The chain carries TRBV29-1 and TRBJ2-2; D gene unclear. Germline V gives CDR1 SQVTM, CDR2 ANQGSEA. V lost 4 bases and J lost 4, with 7 bases in between. CDR3 length equals 12 residues. CDR3 residues: CSVVLPTGELFF. The DNA for the CDR3 is TGCAGCGTTGTTCTACCCACCGGGGAGCTGTTTTTT.

The chain has TRBV6-5 and TRBJ1-3, with D possibly being TRBD1 (5 bases). The germline V gene encodes CDR1 MNHEY and CDR2 SVGAGI. The CDR3 is 15 residues long. The ends were cut back, 2 bases at V and 1 base at J, with 9 bases in the middle. In DNA form, the CDR3 reads TGTGCCAGCAGTTACGACAGAAGATCTGGAAACACCATATATTTT. Translated: CASSYDRRSGNTIYF.

The chain combines TRBV19 with TRBJ1-2, with D unclear. CDR3 length equals 14 residues. Trimming took off 5 bases at V and 2 bases at J, with 12 bases between the two ends. The germline V gene encodes CDR1 LNHDA and CDR2 SQIVND (reference sequence). CDR3 coding DNA: TGTGCCAGTAGTCTCCAGGAAGGAAACTATGGCTACACCTTC. Its translation is CASSLQEGNYGYTF.

V usage is TRBV28 and J usage is TRBJ2-7; 11 bases line up with TRBD1. The J segment lost 5 bases and the V segment lost 0 bases, leaving 6 bases of the junction unmatched. Germline assignment: CDR1 MDHEN and CDR2 SYDVKM. The CDR3 spans 16 residues. The CDR3 spells CASSLWGQGELDEQYF. In DNA form, the CDR3 reads TGTGCCAGCAGTTTATGGGGACAGGGGGAACTTGACGAGCAGTACTTC.

A few counts support this clone. The genes are TRBV4-1 and TRBJ2-7; no reliable D call. The CDR3 has 15 amino acids. The germline V and J ends were trimmed by 5 bases and 3 bases, with 17 bases remaining between them. Per the germline V gene, CDR1 is MGHRA and CDR2 is YSYEKL. CDR3: CASSAEWRSYYEQYF. CDR3 DNA sequence: TGCGCCAGCAGCGCGGAGTGGCGGAGCTACTACGAGCAGTACTTC.

The J gene is TRBJ1-3, the V gene TRBV13; D is uncertain. The CDR3 spans 15 residues. CDR1 is PRHDT, CDR2 FYEKMQ, per germline (reference sequence). Between the trimmed V and J ends, which lost 3 bases and 4 bases, there was a span of 13 bases. The CDR3 bases are TGTGCCAGCAGCTTTTCCGCCGGGATCGGAAACACCATATATTTT. This translates into CASSFSAGIGNTIYF.

V usage is TRBV4-1 and J usage is TRBJ2-6; TRBD2 might be the D (5 bases). Germline V gives CDR1 MGHRA, CDR2 YSYEKL. The ends were cut back, 2 bases at V and 3 bases at J, with 11 bases in the middle. CDR3 length equals 16 residues. CDR3 region: CASSQFGVNGANVLTF. CDR3 bases: TGCGCCAGCAGCCAATTCGGGGTTAATGGGGCCAACGTCCTGACTTTC.

The V and J genes are TRBV5-1 and TRBJ1-2; the D gene is possibly TRBD1 (6 bases). This CDR3 has 17 residues. Per germline, CDR1 SGHRS and CDR2 YFSETQ. Trimming removed 4 bases at V and 3 bases at J, with 22 bases between. CDR3 nucleotides: TGCGCCAGCAGCAATTGGGGGATAGGACAGATGGACTATGGCTACACCTTC. Its protein product is CASSNWGIGQMDYGYTF.

This clone has only a few counts. This chain links TRBV2 with TRBJ1-1; D gene unclear. V was clipped by 5 bases and J by 0 bases, with 10 bases between them. Germline CDR1 SNHLY, CDR2 FYNNEI. The CDR3 is 14 amino acids. The CDR3 spells CASSPTEMNTEAFF. CDR3 DNA sequence: TGTGCCAGCAGTCCTACAGAAATGAACACTGAAGCTTTCTTT.

J is TRBJ1-5 and V is TRBV7-8, with a possible D match to TRBD1 (6 bases). CDR1 is SGHVS, CDR2 FQNEAQ, per germline. This CDR3 region has 18 residues. The V gene lost 0 bases and the J gene lost 1 base, with 16 bases spanning the gap. The CDR3 coding sequence is TGTGCCAGCAGCTTAGCGCGCTGGCAGGGGCCGAGCAATCAGCCCCAGCATTTT. This sequence encodes CASSLARWQGPSNQPQHF.

The rearrangement links TRBV2 to TRBJ2-1; weak D call: TRBD2 (5 bases). This CDR3 is 11 amino acids long. The V end was cut by 3 bases, the J end by 11 bases, with 8 bases between. CDR1 is SNHLY, CDR2 FYNNEI, per germline. The CDR3 sequence is CASSDRLKQFF. In DNA, the CDR3 is TGTGCCAGCAGTGACAGACTAAAGCAGTTCTTC.

The chain combines TRBV9 with TRBJ2-1; 7 bases agree with TRBD1. After removal of 3 bases from V and 5 bases from J, the junction contained 5 bases not matched to a gene. Looked up from germline, CDR1 is SGDLS and CDR2 is YYNGEE. The CDR3 contains 14 residues. The DNA of the CDR3 is TGTGCCAGCAGCGCGGGGACAGCTCACAATGAGCAGTTCTTC. As protein: CASSAGTAHNEQFF. The variable domain in full, with the rest retrieved from reference TRBV9 and TRBJ2-1, is DSGVTQTPKHLITATGQRVTLRCSPRSGDLSVYWYQQSLDQGLQFLIQYYNGEERAKGNILERFSAQQFPDLHSELNLSSLELGDSALYFCASSAGTAHNEQFFGPGTRLTVL.

This sequence joins TRBV6-6 and TRBJ2-5, with D possibly TRBD2 on 6 matching bases. The CDR3 contains 16 residues. V was pared by 6 bases and J by 7 bases, with 24 bases between. Germline CDR1 reads MNHNY; CDR2 reads SVGAGI (reference sequence). CDR3 residues: CASSQPRRGPRTTQYF. The CDR3 DNA sequence: TGTGCCAGCAGCCAACCTAGGCGGGGCCCTAGAACGACCCAGTACTTC.

The rearrangement uses TRBV29-1 and TRBJ2-1, with 7 positions matching TRBD2. Per germline, CDR1 SQVTM and CDR2 ANQGSEA. The CDR3 spans 15 residues. Germline trimming cut 7 bases from V and 4 bases from J; bases unmatched to any gene: 13. CDR3 DNA: TGCAGCGCCCCTTTTCTGGGGGGGAGTTACAATGAGCAGTTCTTC. Protein product: CSAPFLGGSYNEQFF.

The rearrangement links TRBV15 to TRBJ1-5, with 7 bases aligning to TRBD1. The CDR3 is 15 residues long. V shed 5 bases and J 2 bases; nucleotides not matched to a gene: 6. In germline, CDR1 is LNHNV, CDR2 YYDKDF (reference sequence). The chain's CDR3 is CATSGGTEGNQPQHF. As DNA, the CDR3 is TGTGCCACCAGCGGCGGGACAGAGGGCAATCAGCCCCAGCATTTT.

V usage is TRBV28 and J usage is TRBJ2-1; possible D gene TRBD2, 6 bases. Trimming took 8 bases from V and 0 from J, leaving 14 bases between them. From germline, CDR1 is MDHEN and CDR2 SYDVKM. The CDR3 has 15 amino acids. This CDR3 reads CASFPWGVSYNEQFF. The CDR3 coding sequence is TGTGCCAGCTTCCCGTGGGGGGTCTCCTACAATGAGCAGTTCTTC.

This clone was seen more than once but under ten times. The chain links TRBV6-5 to TRBJ2-2; 8 bases line up with TRBD1. The CDR3 is 16 residues long. The V gene end was trimmed by 2 bases and the J gene end by 7 bases; junction bases not matched to a gene: 9. Germline V gives CDR1 MNHEY, CDR2 SVGAGI. CDR3 in DNA: TGTGCCAGCAGTTACACCTGGACAGGGCGTAGCGGGGAGCTGTTTTTT. It translates to CASSYTWTGRSGELFF.

CDR3 sequence reads: CASSSSPGTDTQYF. CDR3 sequence (DNA): TGTGCCAGCAGCTCATCCCCGGGGACAGATACGCAGTATTTT. This sequence joins TRBV5-4 and TRBJ2-3, with D possibly matching TRBD2 (5 bases). Per germline, CDR1 SGHNT and CDR2 YYREEE (reference sequence). V shed 3 bases and J shed 3 bases, with 11 bases lying between them. The CDR3 loop spans 14 amino acids.

This chain joins TRBV5-4 and TRBJ2-2; 8 bases map to TRBD1. Germline CDR1 SGHNT, CDR2 YYREEE (reference sequence). Trimming at V came to 0 bases and at J to 6 bases, leaving 4 bases not matched to a gene. This CDR3 has 15 amino acids. The DNA for the CDR3 is TGTGCCAGCAGCTTGGCGCAGGGGGCGCCCGGGGAGCTGTTTTTT. Its translation: CASSLAQGAPGELFF.

The chain carries TRBV6-1 and TRBJ2-1, with 8 nucleotides matching TRBD1. The V gene's germline CDR1 is MNHNS and CDR2 SASEGT. The CDR3 runs 16 residues. With 2 bases clipped from V and 0 bases from J, the junction kept 3 bases outside the gene matches. The CDR3 DNA follows: TGTGCCAGCAGTGAACTTGACAGGGGCTCCTACAATGAGCAGTTCTTC. As protein: CASSELDRGSYNEQFF.

This clone turned up a few times. The genes are TRBV28 and TRBJ1-2, with TRBD1 matching 8 bases. V lost 6 bases, J lost 7 bases, and 10 bases stayed unmatched. Germline V gives CDR1 MDHEN, CDR2 SYDVKM. The length of the CDR3 is 14 residues. DNA for the CDR3: TGTGCCAGCAGGGTGGACAGGGTCAGAGCTGGCTACACCTTC. Amino acid sequence: CASRVDRVRAGYTF.

A remark on this clone: An end of the junction does not agree with germline; a read error may underlie this. CDR3 in amino acids: CAISEGLGNYEQYF. The CDR3 nucleotides are TGTGCCATCAGTGAGGGACTGGGGAACTACGAGCAGTACTTC. The chain uses TRBV6-5 and TRBJ2-7, with D tentatively TRBD2 (6 bases). The CDR3 runs to 14 residues. Per the germline V gene, CDR1 is MNHEY and CDR2 is SVGAGI.

The chain carries TRBV2 and TRBJ1-6; D gene ambiguous. V lost 8 bases, J lost 4 bases, and 9 bases lay in between. CDR3 length equals 13 residues. Germline CDR1 is SNHLY and CDR2 is FYNNEI. The CDR3 DNA reads TGTGCCAGCTCTACCCTGTATAATTCACCCCTCCACTTT. Amino acid sequence: CASSTLYNSPLHF. Looking up the rest from reference TRBV2 and TRBJ1-6 gives the full variable domain: EPEVTQTPSHQVTQMGQEVILRCVPISNHLYFYWYRQILGQKVEFLVSFYNNEISEKSEIFDDQFSVERPDGSNFTLKIRSTKLEDSAMYFCASSTLYNSPLHFGNGTRLTVT.

This chain connects TRBV10-3 to TRBJ1-2; 10 nucleotides align to TRBD1. The length of the CDR3 is 15 residues. Germline V gene sequence: CDR1 ENHRY, CDR2 SYGVKD. Germline trimming cut 6 bases from V and 0 bases from J; bases unmatched to any gene: 4. CDR3 loop: CAIRRQGASNYGYTF. The CDR3 nucleotides read TGTGCCATCAGGCGACAGGGGGCCTCTAACTATGGCTACACCTTC.

The CDR3 here is CASSQDQGMAEAFF. The CDR3 DNA reads TGCGCCAGCAGCCAAGACCAGGGAATGGCTGAAGCTTTCTTT. This chain uses TRBV4-1 with TRBJ1-1; D is perhaps TRBD1 (5 bases). Germline V gene sequence: CDR1 MGHRA, CDR2 YSYEKL. V lost 0 bases and J lost 6, with 11 bases in between. The CDR3 loop spans 14 amino acids.

There are many counts of this clone. This chain joins TRBV27 and TRBJ2-3, with TRBD2 as a possible D gene (6 bases). From germline, CDR1 is MNHEY and CDR2 SMNVEV (reference sequence). Trimming removed 3 bases from V and 4 bases from J, with 17 bases in between. This CDR3 is built from 16 residues. The CDR3 sequence: CASSFGTYVSADTQYF. The DNA of the CDR3 is TGTGCCAGCAGTTTCGGGACTTACGTATCGGCAGATACGCAGTATTTT.

The V and J genes are TRBV19 and TRBJ2-5, with D possibly TRBD2 on 6 matching bases. CDR3 length: 15 amino acids. Trimming took 3 bases from V and 4 from J, leaving 15 bases between them. The germline V gene has CDR1 LNHDA and CDR2 SQIVND (reference sequence). CDR3 residues: CASSITGDLRETQYF. In DNA, the CDR3 is TGTGCCAGTAGTATTACGGGGGACCTAAGAGAGACCCAGTACTTC.

The rearrangement links TRBV6-5 to TRBJ1-4; 8 positions agree with TRBD1. Trimming removed 0 bases from V and 5 bases from J; junction bases left unmatched: 2. The CDR3 is 15 amino acids. Germline V gene data show CDR1 as MNHEY and CDR2 as SVGAGI. The CDR3 region has the DNA TGTGCCAGCAGTTACTCGTGGACAGGGAATGAAAAACTGTTTTTT. This translates into CASSYSWTGNEKLFF.